The clone carrying this T cell receptor (beta chain) was counted between two and nine times. As yet, its antigen is unknown. This specimen belongs to a study of vaccination effects on CD4 cells after COVID-19. At the level of the study: After the second dose, samples were taken at median day 72.

Libraries were prepared by immunoSEQ multiplex PCR; TCRdb keeps only in-frame clonotypes and omits some of them. The sample includes approximately 47,000 clones, 55% to 75% of them seen just once. V lost 3 bases, J lost 6 bases, and 14 bases lay in between. This CDR3 has 14 residues. Germline CDR1 and CDR2: LNHDA and SQIVND (reference sequence). With nine to eleven days of culture completed, CD4+ T cells were isolated. Each person got two doses of an mRNA SARS-CoV-2 vaccine, BNT162b2 or mRNA-1273. Vaccine recipients had no previous SARS-CoV-2 infection; their nucleocapsid antibodies were negative. The TCR sequence derives from a human donor who received a COVID-19 vaccine. Sample: CD4+ T cells from PBMCs cultured without peptide, taken after COVID-19 vaccination. This chain uses TRBV19 with TRBJ1-1, with D maybe TRBD1 (5 bases). The DNA of the CDR3 is TGTGCCAGTAGTATCCTGGGGGAGAGGGCTGAAGCTTTCTTT. Its protein is CASSILGERAEAFF.